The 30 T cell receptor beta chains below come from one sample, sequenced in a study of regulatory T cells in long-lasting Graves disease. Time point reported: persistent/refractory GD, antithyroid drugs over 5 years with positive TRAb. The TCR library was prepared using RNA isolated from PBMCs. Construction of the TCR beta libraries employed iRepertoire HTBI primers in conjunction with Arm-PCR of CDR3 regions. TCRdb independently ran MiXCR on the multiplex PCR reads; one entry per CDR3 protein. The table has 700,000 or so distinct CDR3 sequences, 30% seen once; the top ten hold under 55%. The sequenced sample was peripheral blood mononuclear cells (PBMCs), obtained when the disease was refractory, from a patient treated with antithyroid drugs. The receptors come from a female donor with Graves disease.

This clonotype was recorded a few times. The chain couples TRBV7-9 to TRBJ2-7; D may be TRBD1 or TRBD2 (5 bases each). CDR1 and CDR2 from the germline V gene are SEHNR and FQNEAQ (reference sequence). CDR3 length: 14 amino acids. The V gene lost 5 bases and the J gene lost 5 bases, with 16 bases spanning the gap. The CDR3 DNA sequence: TGTGCCAGCAGCCTGGGGGTGAACCCCGACGAGCAGTACTTC. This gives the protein CASSLGVNPDEQYF.

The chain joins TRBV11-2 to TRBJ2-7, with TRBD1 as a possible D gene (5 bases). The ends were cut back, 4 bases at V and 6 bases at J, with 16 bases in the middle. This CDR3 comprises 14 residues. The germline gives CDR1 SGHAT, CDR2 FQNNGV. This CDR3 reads CASSSRWGLGEQYF. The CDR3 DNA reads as TGTGCCAGCAGCTCCCGGTGGGGCCTGGGCGAGCAGTACTTC.

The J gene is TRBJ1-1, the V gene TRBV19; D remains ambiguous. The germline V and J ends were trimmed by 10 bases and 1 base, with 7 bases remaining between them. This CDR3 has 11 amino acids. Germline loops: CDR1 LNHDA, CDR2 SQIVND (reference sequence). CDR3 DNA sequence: TGTGCCACCCTCAGGAACACTGAAGCTTTCTTT. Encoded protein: CATLRNTEAFF. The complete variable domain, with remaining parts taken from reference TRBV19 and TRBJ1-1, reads DGGITQSPKYLFRKEGQNVTLSCEQNLNHDAMYWYRQDPGQGLRLIYYSQIVNDFQKGDIAEGYSVSREKKESFPLTVTSAQKNPTAFYLCATLRNTEAFFGQGTRLTVV.

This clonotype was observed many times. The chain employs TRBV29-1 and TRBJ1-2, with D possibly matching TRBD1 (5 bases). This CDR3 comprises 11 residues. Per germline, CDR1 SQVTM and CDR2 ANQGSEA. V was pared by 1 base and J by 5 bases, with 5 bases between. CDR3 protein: CSVEGGYGYTF. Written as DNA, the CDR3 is TGCAGCGTTGAAGGGGGGTATGGCTACACCTTC.

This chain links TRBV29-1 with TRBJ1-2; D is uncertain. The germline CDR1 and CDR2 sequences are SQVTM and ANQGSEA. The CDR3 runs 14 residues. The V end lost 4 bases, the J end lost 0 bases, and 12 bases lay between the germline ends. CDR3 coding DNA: TGCAGCGTTGGGAGTTCCTGGGCTAACTATGGCTACACCTTC. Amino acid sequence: CSVGSSWANYGYTF.

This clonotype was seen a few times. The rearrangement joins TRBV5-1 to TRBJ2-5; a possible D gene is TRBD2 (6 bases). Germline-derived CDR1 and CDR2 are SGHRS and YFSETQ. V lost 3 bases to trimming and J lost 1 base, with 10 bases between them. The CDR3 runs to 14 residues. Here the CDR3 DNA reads TGCGCCAGCAGCTCCGGCGGGACCCAAGAGACCCAGTACTTC. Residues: CASSSGGTQETQYF.

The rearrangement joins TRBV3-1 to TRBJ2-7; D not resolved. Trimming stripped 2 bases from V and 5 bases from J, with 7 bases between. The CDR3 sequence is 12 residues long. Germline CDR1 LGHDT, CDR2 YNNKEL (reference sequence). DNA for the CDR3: TGTGCCAGCAGCCAAATTTCTGACGAGCAGTACTTC. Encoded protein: CASSQISDEQYF.

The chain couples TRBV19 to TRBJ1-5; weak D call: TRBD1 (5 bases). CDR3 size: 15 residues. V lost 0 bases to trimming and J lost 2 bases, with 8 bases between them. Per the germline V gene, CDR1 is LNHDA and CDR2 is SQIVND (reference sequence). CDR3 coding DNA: TGTGCCAGTAGTATAGACGGGGGTGGCAATCAGCCCCAGCATTTT. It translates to CASSIDGGGNQPQHF.

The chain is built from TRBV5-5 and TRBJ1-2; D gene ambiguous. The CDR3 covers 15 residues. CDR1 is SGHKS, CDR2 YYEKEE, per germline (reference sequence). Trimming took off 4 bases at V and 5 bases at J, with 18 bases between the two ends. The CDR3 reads CASSIRTLNTYGYTF. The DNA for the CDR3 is TGTGCCAGCAGCATCCGGACCCTGAACACATATGGCTACACCTTC.

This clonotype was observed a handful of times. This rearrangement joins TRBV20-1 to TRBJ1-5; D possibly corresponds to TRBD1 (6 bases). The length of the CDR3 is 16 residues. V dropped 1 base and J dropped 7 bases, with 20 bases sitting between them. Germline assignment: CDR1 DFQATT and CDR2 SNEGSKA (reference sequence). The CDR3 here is CSARAKGGRDGQPQHF. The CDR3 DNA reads TGCAGTGCTAGAGCAAAGGGGGGCAGGGACGGCCAGCCCCAGCATTTT.

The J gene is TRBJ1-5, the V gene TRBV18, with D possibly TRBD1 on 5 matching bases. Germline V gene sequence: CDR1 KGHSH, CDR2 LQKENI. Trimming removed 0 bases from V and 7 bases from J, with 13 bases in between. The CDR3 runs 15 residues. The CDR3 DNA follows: TGTGCCAGCTCACCACCTGGACGGGGGAGGCAGCCCCAGCATTTT. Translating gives CASSPPGRGRQPQHF. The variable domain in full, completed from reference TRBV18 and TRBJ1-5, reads NAGVMQNPRHLVRRRGQEARLRCSPMKGHSHVYWYRQLPEEGLKFMVYLQKENIIDESGMPKERFSAEFPKEGPSILRIQQVVRGDSAAYFCASSPPGRGRQPQHFGDGTRLSIL.

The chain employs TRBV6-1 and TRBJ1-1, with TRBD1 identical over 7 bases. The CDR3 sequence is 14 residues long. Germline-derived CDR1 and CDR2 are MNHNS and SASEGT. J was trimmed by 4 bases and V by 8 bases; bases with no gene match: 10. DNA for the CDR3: TGTGCCAGCCAGGGAGGGGGCGCGAGCACTGAAGCTTTCTTT. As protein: CASQGGGASTEAFF.

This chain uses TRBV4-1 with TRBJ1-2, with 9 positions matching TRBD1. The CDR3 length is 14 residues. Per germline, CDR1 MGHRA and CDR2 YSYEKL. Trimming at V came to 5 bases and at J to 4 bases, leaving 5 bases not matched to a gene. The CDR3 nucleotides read TGCGCCAGCAGCTACAGGGGGCGCGTCTATGGCTACACCTTC. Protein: CASSYRGRVYGYTF.

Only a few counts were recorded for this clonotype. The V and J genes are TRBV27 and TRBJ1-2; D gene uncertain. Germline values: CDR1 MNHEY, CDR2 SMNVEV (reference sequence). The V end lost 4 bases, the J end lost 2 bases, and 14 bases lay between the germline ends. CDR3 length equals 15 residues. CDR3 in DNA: TGTGCCAGCAGTTCCGCCCGGAGGAGCAACTATGGCTACACCTTC. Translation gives CASSSARRSNYGYTF.

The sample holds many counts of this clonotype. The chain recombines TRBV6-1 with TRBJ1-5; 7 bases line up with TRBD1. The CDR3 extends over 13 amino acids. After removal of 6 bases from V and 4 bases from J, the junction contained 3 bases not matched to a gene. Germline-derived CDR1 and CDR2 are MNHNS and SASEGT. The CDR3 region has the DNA TGTGCCAGCAGCGACAGGGCAAATCAGCCCCAGCATTTT. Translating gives CASSDRANQPQHF.

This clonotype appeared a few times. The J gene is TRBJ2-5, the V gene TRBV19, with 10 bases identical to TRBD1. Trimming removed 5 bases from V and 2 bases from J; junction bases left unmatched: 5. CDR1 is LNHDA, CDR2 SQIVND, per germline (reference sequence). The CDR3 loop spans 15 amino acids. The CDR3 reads CASSETGGLQETQYF. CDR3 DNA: TGTGCCAGTAGTGAGACAGGGGGCTTGCAAGAGACCCAGTACTTC.

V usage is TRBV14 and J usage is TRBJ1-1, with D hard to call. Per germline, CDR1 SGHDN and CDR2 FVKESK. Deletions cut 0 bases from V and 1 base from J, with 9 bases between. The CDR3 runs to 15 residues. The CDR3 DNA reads TGTGCCAGCAGCCAAGAGGGCAGGCCGAACACTGAAGCTTTCTTT. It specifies CASSQEGRPNTEAFF.

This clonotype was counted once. DNA of the CDR3: TGTGCCAGCAGCGTGCTCTGGGCTAGCGGGAGGGATGATGAGCAGTTCTTC. Amino acid sequence: CASSVLWASGRDDEQFF. This sequence joins TRBV11-2 and TRBJ2-1; TRBD2 matches 12 bases. The CDR3 covers 17 residues. The germline V gene has CDR1 SGHAT and CDR2 FQNNGV. Unmatched junction bases numbered 13, after V lost 5 bases and J lost 8 bases. The complete variable domain, with remaining parts taken from reference TRBV11-2 and TRBJ2-1, reads EAGVAQSPRYKIIEKRQSVAFWCNPISGHATLYWYQQILGQGPKLLIQFQNNGVVDDSQLPKDRFSAERLKGVDSTLKIQPAKLEDSAVYLCASSVLWASGRDDEQFFGPGTRLTVL.

The CDR3 here is CASSHSRGDQPQHF. The CDR3 coding sequence is TGTGCCAGCAGCCACTCGCGAGGGGATCAGCCCCAGCATTTT. J is TRBJ1-5 and V is TRBV28, with D perhaps TRBD1 (5 bases). CDR1 is MDHEN and CDR2 is SYDVKM in the germline V gene. The CDR3 sequence is 14 residues long. V was clipped by 6 bases and J by 5 bases, with 14 bases between them. Looking up the rest from reference TRBV28 and TRBJ1-5 gives the full variable domain: DVKVTQSSRYLVKRTGEKVFLECVQDMDHENMFWYRQDPGLGLRLIYFSYDVKMKEKGDIPEGYSVSREKKERFSLILESASTNQTSMYLCASSHSRGDQPQHFGDGTRLSIL.

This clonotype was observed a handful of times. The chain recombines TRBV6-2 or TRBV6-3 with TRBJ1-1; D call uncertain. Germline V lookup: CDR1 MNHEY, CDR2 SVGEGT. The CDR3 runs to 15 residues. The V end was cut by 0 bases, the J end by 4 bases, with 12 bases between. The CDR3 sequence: CASSYSEKLGTEAFF. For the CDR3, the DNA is TGTGCCAGCAGTTACTCGGAGAAGTTGGGCACTGAAGCTTTCTTT.

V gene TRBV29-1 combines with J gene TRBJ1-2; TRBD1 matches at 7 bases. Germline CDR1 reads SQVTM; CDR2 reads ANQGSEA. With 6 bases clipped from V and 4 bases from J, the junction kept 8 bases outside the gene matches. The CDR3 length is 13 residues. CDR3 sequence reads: CSVRRQGGYGYTF. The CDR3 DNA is TGCAGCGTCAGACGACAGGGTGGCTATGGCTACACCTTC.

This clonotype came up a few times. The CDR3 is CASHRGGANYGYTF. DNA of the CDR3: TGTGCCAGCCATAGAGGGGGCGCGAATTATGGCTACACCTTC. V is TRBV2 and J is TRBJ1-2, with 7 bases lining up with TRBD1. CDR3 length: 14 residues. The J segment lost 5 bases and the V segment lost 8 bases, leaving 11 bases of the junction unmatched. In germline, CDR1 is SNHLY, CDR2 FYNNEI.

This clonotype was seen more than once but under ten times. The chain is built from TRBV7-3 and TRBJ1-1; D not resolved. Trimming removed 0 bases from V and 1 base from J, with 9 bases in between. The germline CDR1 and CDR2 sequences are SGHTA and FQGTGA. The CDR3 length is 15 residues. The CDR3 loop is CASSLTESRNTEAFF. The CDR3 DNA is TGTGCCAGCAGCTTAACAGAGTCGAGGAACACTGAAGCTTTCTTT.

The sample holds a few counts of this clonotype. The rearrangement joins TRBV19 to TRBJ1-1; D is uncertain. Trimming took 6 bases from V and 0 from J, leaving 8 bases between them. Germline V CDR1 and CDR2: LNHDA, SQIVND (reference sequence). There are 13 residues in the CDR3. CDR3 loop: CASRMGMNTEAFF. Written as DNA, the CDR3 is TGTGCCAGTAGAATGGGTATGAACACTGAAGCTTTCTTT.

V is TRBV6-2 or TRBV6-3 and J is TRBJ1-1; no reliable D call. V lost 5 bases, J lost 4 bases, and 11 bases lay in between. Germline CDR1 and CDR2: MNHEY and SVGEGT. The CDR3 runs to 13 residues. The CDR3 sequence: CASSAGVSTEAFF. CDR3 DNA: TGTGCCAGCAGTGCAGGCGTCAGCACTGAAGCTTTCTTT.

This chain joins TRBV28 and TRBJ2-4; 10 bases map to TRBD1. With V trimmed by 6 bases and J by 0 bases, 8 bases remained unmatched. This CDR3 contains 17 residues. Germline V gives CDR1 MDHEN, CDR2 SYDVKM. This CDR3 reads CASSSGQGIIAKNIQYF. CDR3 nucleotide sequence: TGTGCCAGCAGCTCGGGACAGGGGATTATAGCCAAAAACATTCAGTACTTC. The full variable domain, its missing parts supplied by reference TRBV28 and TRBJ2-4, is DVKVTQSSRYLVKRTGEKVFLECVQDMDHENMFWYRQDPGLGLRLIYFSYDVKMKEKGDIPEGYSVSREKKERFSLILESASTNQTSMYLCASSSGQGIIAKNIQYFGAGTRLSVL.

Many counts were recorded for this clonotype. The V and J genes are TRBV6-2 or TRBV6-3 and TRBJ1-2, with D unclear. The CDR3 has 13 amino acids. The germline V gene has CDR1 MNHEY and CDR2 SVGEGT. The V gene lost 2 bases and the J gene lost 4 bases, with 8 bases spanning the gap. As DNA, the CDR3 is TGTGCCAGCAGTTACCGACCCCCCTATGGCTACACCTTC. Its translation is CASSYRPPYGYTF.

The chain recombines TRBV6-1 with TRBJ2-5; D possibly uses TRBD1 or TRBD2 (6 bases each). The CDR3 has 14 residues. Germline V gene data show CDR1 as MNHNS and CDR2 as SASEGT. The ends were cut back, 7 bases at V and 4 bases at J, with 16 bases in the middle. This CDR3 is CASTLGGKGETQYF. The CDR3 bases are TGTGCCAGCACCCTAGGGGGGAAGGGAGAGACCCAGTACTTC.

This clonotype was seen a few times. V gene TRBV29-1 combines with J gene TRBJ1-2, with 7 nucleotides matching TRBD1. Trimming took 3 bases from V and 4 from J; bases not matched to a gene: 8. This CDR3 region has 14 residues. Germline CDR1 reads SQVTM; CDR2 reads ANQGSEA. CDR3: CSVEVGTEGYGYTF. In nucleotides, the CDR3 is TGCAGCGTTGAGGTTGGGACAGAGGGCTATGGCTACACCTTC.

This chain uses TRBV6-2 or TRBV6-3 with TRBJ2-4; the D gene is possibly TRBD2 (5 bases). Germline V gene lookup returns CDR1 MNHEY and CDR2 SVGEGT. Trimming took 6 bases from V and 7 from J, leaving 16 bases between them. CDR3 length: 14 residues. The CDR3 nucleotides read TGTGCCAGCAGGACTATTATGCCCGCCAACATTCAGTACTTC. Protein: CASRTIMPANIQYF.